The clone carrying this T cell receptor (beta chain) was counted only a few times. A much larger clone differs from this one at a single base, so this may be a read error. The CDR3 has 14 amino acids. The ends lost 5 bases at V and 5 bases at J; junction bases unmatched: 7. Germline V CDR1 and CDR2: MNHEY, SVGAGI. Cells sorted as Tregs were CD4+, CD25+ and CD127-/low. After constant-region reverse-primer amplification, full-length variable regions underwent semi-nested PCR with Nested Universal Primer A. TCRdb redid the calling of the 5' RACE reads with MiXCR, one entry per CDR3 protein. The table lists 9,500 to 14,000 distinct CDR3 sequences, roughly a quarter of them singletons.

The receptor was derived from a female donor with breast cancer. The sample consisted of Tregs sorted from a lymph node. The V and J genes are TRBV6-5 and TRBJ1-1, with TRBD1 matching 8 bases. CDR3 sequence: CASSHGQGLTEAFF. DNA for the CDR3: TGTGCCAGCAGTCACGGACAGGGATTAACTGAAGCTTTCTTT.